A selection of T cell receptor beta chains follows, all from one sample in a study of blood T cell repertoires in COVID-19. Profiling relied on immunoSEQ multiplex PCR, and the TCRdb table lists in-frame clones only, not all of them. The data hold fewer than 350,000 clones, with around 90% observed a single time. Specimen: peripheral blood. These receptors all come from a man younger than 30 with active or convalescent COVID-19. Each CDR3 is given with its conserved first and last residue. The D gene is left open where the match is weak. Part of the rows lack a size; the others show once, few, many or a class for expanded clones.

v_gene: TRBV3-1/TRBV3-2
abundance: .
j_gene: TRBJ2-7
d_gene: .
CDR3aa: CASSQEGGQNYEQYF
CDR3nt: TGTGCCAGCAGCCAAGAGGGGGGACAGAACTACGAGCAGTACTTC

v_gene: TRBV5-5
abundance: .
j_gene: TRBJ1-2
d_gene: .
CDR3aa: CASSLVPGDQGYTF
CDR3nt: TGTGCCAGCAGCTTGGTTCCAGGGGATCAAGGCTACACCTTC

v_gene: TRBV5-6
abundance: .
j_gene: TRBJ1-4
d_gene: .
CDR3aa: CASSFREKLFF
CDR3nt: TGTGCCAGCAGCTTCCGTGAAAAACTGTTTTTT

v_gene: TRBV4-1
abundance: .
j_gene: TRBJ2-1
d_gene: .
CDR3aa: CASSQGGNEQFF
CDR3nt: TGCGCCAGCAGCCAAGGAGGAAATGAGCAGTTCTTC

v_gene: TRBV9
abundance: .
j_gene: TRBJ2-5
d_gene: TRBD1
CDR3aa: CASSRSGTGGGETQYF
CDR3nt: TGTGCCAGCTCTCGTAGTGGGACAGGGGGCGGAGAGACCCAGTACTTC

v_gene: TRBV19
abundance: .
j_gene: TRBJ1-1
d_gene: .
CDR3aa: CASSIGSKIAKNTEAFF
CDR3nt: TGTGCCAGTAGTATAGGGTCCAAGATAGCCAAGAACACTGAAGCTTTCTTT

v_gene: TRBV11-2
abundance: .
j_gene: TRBJ2-2
d_gene: .
CDR3aa: CAAEGDTGELFF
CDR3nt: TGTGCCGCGGAAGGGGACACCGGGGAGCTGTTTTTT

v_gene: TRBV7-2
abundance: .
j_gene: TRBJ2-2
d_gene: .
CDR3aa: CASSLVAQVDTGELFF
CDR3nt: TGTGCCAGCAGCTTAGTGGCTCAGGTGGACACCGGGGAGCTGTTTTTT

v_gene: TRBV27
abundance: .
j_gene: TRBJ1-1
d_gene: TRBD1
CDR3aa: CASSRDSNTEAFF
CDR3nt: TGTGCCAGCAGTCGGGACAGTAACACTGAAGCTTTCTTT

v_gene: TRBV5-4
abundance: once
j_gene: TRBJ2-5
d_gene: TRBD2
CDR3aa: CASSETGGGQETQYF
CDR3nt: TGTGCCAGCAGCGAGACCGGGGGGGGACAAGAGACCCAGTACTTC

v_gene: TRBV27
abundance: .
j_gene: TRBJ1-6
d_gene: TRBD1
CDR3aa: CASSRTGLQAYNSPLHF
CDR3nt: TGTGCCAGCAGCAGGACAGGGCTGCAGGCCTATAATTCACCCCTCCACTTT

v_gene: TRBV11-3
abundance: .
j_gene: TRBJ2-3
d_gene: TRBD2
CDR3aa: CASSLGGRGTQYF
CDR3nt: TGTGCCAGCAGCTTAGGAGGGAGGGGTACGCAGTATTTT

v_gene: TRBV6-5
abundance: .
j_gene: TRBJ1-2
d_gene: TRBD1
CDR3aa: CASRRDRLSDYTF
CDR3nt: TGTGCCAGCAGACGGGACAGGTTAAGTGACTACACCTTC

v_gene: TRBV7-3
abundance: .
j_gene: TRBJ2-1
d_gene: .
CDR3aa: CASSLSAGRNNEQFF
CDR3nt: TGTGCCAGCAGCTTATCAGCAGGGAGGAACAATGAGCAGTTCTTC

v_gene: TRBV5-4
abundance: .
j_gene: TRBJ2-5
d_gene: TRBD1
CDR3aa: CASSLEGQRAQYF
CDR3nt: TGTGCCAGCAGCTTGGAGGGACAGAGGGCCCAGTACTTC

v_gene: TRBV3-1/TRBV3-2
abundance: .
j_gene: TRBJ1-2
d_gene: TRBD1
CDR3aa: CASSLSQGINGYTF
CDR3nt: TGTGCCAGCAGCCTCTCACAGGGGATCAATGGCTACACCTTC

v_gene: TRBV10-3
abundance: .
j_gene: TRBJ1-2
d_gene: .
CDR3aa: CAISESGGRAGYTF
CDR3nt: TGTGCCATCAGTGAGTCGGGAGGGAGGGCTGGCTACACCTTC

v_gene: TRBV2
abundance: .
j_gene: TRBJ1-2
d_gene: .
CDR3aa: CASSEGRANYGYTF
CDR3nt: TGTGCCAGCAGTGAAGGGAGGGCCAACTATGGCTACACCTTC

v_gene: TRBV27
abundance: .
j_gene: TRBJ1-1
d_gene: .
CDR3aa: CASSFGQRSNTEAFF
CDR3nt: TGTGCCAGCAGTTTTGGTCAGCGCTCGAACACTGAAGCTTTCTTT

v_gene: TRBV5-1
abundance: .
j_gene: TRBJ2-2
d_gene: TRBD1
CDR3aa: CASSSGQESTGELFF
CDR3nt: TGCGCCAGCAGTTCTGGACAGGAGAGTACCGGGGAGCTGTTTTTT

v_gene: TRBV27
abundance: .
j_gene: TRBJ1-1
d_gene: .
CDR3aa: CASSFRGGTEAFF
CDR3nt: TGTGCCAGCAGTTTTCGGGGAGGAACTGAAGCTTTCTTT

v_gene: TRBV7-9
abundance: .
j_gene: TRBJ1-5
d_gene: TRBD1
CDR3aa: CASSPGTGRNQPQHF
CDR3nt: TGTGCCAGCAGCCCCGGGACAGGACGCAATCAGCCCCAGCATTTT

v_gene: TRBV25-1
abundance: .
j_gene: TRBJ1-2
d_gene: .
CDR3aa: CASSEGVRGYTF
CDR3nt: TGTGCCAGCAGTGAAGGAGTGAGGGGCTACACCTTC

v_gene: TRBV28
abundance: .
j_gene: TRBJ1-4
d_gene: .
CDR3aa: CASKKPGITNEKLFF
CDR3nt: TGTGCCAGCAAAAAACCAGGGATAACTAATGAAAAACTGTTTTTT

v_gene: TRBV10-1
abundance: .
j_gene: TRBJ2-7
d_gene: .
CDR3aa: CASSAGYEQYF
CDR3nt: TGCGCCAGCAGTGCAGGCTACGAGCAGTACTTC

v_gene: TRBV7-3
abundance: few
j_gene: TRBJ2-5
d_gene: TRBD2
CDR3aa: CASSLGPGGETQYF
CDR3nt: TGTGCCAGCAGCTTAGGTCCGGGAGGGGAGACCCAGTACTTC

v_gene: TRBV19
abundance: few
j_gene: TRBJ2-3
d_gene: TRBD2
CDR3aa: CASSIEETSGGGQYF
CDR3nt: TGTGCCAGTAGTATAGAGGAGACTAGCGGGGGTGGGCAGTATTTT

v_gene: TRBV12-5
abundance: .
j_gene: TRBJ1-2
d_gene: .
CDR3aa: CASGLVGGPYGYTF
CDR3nt: TGTGCTAGTGGTTTGGTTGGGGGCCCCTATGGCTACACCTTC

v_gene: TRBV28
abundance: .
j_gene: TRBJ2-2
d_gene: .
CDR3aa: CASTVAFTGELFF
CDR3nt: TGTGCCAGCACCGTCGCGTTCACCGGGGAGCTGTTTTTT

v_gene: TRBV9
abundance: .
j_gene: TRBJ1-1
d_gene: .
CDR3aa: CASSREVNTEAFF
CDR3nt: TGTGCCAGCAGCCGGGAGGTGAACACTGAAGCTTTCTTT

v_gene: TRBV19
abundance: .
j_gene: TRBJ1-4
d_gene: TRBD1
CDR3aa: CASSKQGKIPGKNEKLFF
CDR3nt: TGTGCCAGTAGTAAACAGGGGAAAATACCTGGGAAGAATGAAAAACTGTTTTTT

v_gene: TRBV2
abundance: .
j_gene: TRBJ1-5
d_gene: .
CDR3aa: CASSLAAQTSHSNQPQHF
CDR3nt: TGTGCCAGCAGTCTAGCCGCCCAAACCAGCCATTCCAATCAGCCCCAGCATTTT

v_gene: TRBV27
abundance: .
j_gene: TRBJ2-5
d_gene: .
CDR3aa: CASSQSGETQYF
CDR3nt: TGTGCCAGCAGTCAGAGCGGAGAGACCCAGTACTTC

v_gene: TRBV4-3
abundance: .
j_gene: TRBJ1-4
d_gene: .
CDR3aa: CASSQDPTGEKLFF
CDR3nt: TGCGCCAGCAGCCAAGATCCCACGGGGGAAAAACTGTTTTTT

v_gene: TRBV21-1
abundance: once
j_gene: TRBJ2-3
d_gene: .
CDR3aa: CASSKRSGPCGDRTDTQYF
CDR3nt: TGTGCCAGCAGCAAACGGTCAGGGCCTTGCGGTGACCGCACAGATACGCAGTATTTT

v_gene: TRBV5-6
abundance: .
j_gene: TRBJ1-1
d_gene: .
CDR3aa: CASSPGNTEAFF
CDR3nt: TGTGCCAGCAGCCCCGGGAACACTGAAGCTTTCTTT

v_gene: TRBV15
abundance: .
j_gene: TRBJ2-7
d_gene: TRBD1
CDR3aa: CATSRGESRDRGYEQYF
CDR3nt: TGTGCCACCAGCAGGGGTGAGAGCCGGGACAGGGGCTACGAGCAGTACTTC

v_gene: TRBV10-3
abundance: .
j_gene: TRBJ2-2
d_gene: .
CDR3aa: CAISNKNTGELFF
CDR3nt: TGTGCCATCAGTAACAAGAACACCGGGGAGCTGTTTTTT

v_gene: TRBV7-2
abundance: .
j_gene: TRBJ2-6
d_gene: .
CDR3aa: CASSPNGQGLANVLTF
CDR3nt: TGTGCCAGCAGCCCAAACGGACAAGGGTTAGCCAACGTCCTGACTTTC

v_gene: TRBV3-1/TRBV3-2
abundance: .
j_gene: TRBJ1-2
d_gene: TRBD1
CDR3aa: CASSHWTDSGGGYTF
CDR3nt: TGTGCCAGCAGCCACTGGACAGACTCAGGGGGTGGCTACACCTTC

v_gene: TRBV7-9
abundance: .
j_gene: TRBJ1-4
d_gene: .
CDR3aa: CASSLGRDSTNEKLFF
CDR3nt: TGTGCCAGCAGCTTAGGTCGGGACTCAACTAATGAAAAACTGTTTTTT